A single count supports the clone carrying this TCR beta chain. PCR amplification relied on 60 Vbeta primers (plus 13 Jbeta primers). Sequencing used immunoSEQ multiplex PCR; TCRdb keeps in-frame clones, though not all of them. The sample includes about 100,000 clones, roughly 70% of them seen just once. The data derive from a study of cytomegalovirus exposure and HLA in healthy donors. The CDR3 extends over 14 amino acids. Trimming removed 2 bases at V and 0 bases at J, with 8 bases between. Per the germline V gene, CDR1 is MNHEY and CDR2 is SMNVEV (reference sequence). The chain recombines TRBV27 with TRBJ2-7, with D tentatively TRBD2 (6 bases). The sequence came from a woman under 30 in good health and CMV-seropositive. The sample taken for sequencing was PBMCs. The CDR3 sequence: CASSLGRNSYEQYF. The CDR3 coding sequence is TGTGCCAGCAGTTTAGGGAGGAACTCCTACGAGCAGTACTTC.